This TCR beta chain derives from a study of OX40 agonist ivuxolimab in advanced cancers. About the study: Intravenous ivuxolimab at 0.01 to 10 mg/kg was given to patients every 2 weeks.

Blood sampling was done at baseline, cycle 4 day 1, and cycle 7 day 1. Concerning this clone: Its specificity is unknown.

Study findings and constraints: On average, a greater number of expanded clones characterised CD8+ T cells relative to CD4+.

Germline CDR1 MDHEN, CDR2 SYDVKM. The CDR3 has 13 residues. V was clipped by 5 bases and J by 7 bases, with 12 bases between them. Libraries were prepared by immunoSEQ multiplex PCR; TCRdb keeps only in-frame clonotypes and omits some of them. This sample yields more than 20,000 clones, of which about 90% are seen a single time; 29% belongs to the top ten. The origin of this receptor is an adult with an advanced solid tumor such as melanoma, head and neck, liver or kidney cancer. The source material was CD4+ or CD8+ T cells sorted from blood, sampled in a trial of the OX40 agonist ivuxolimab. V is TRBV28 and J is TRBJ2-1; D remains ambiguous. CDR3 nucleotides: TGTGCCAGCAGTCAAGCGTCCGGAAATGAGCAGTTCTTC. Its translation: CASSQASGNEQFF.